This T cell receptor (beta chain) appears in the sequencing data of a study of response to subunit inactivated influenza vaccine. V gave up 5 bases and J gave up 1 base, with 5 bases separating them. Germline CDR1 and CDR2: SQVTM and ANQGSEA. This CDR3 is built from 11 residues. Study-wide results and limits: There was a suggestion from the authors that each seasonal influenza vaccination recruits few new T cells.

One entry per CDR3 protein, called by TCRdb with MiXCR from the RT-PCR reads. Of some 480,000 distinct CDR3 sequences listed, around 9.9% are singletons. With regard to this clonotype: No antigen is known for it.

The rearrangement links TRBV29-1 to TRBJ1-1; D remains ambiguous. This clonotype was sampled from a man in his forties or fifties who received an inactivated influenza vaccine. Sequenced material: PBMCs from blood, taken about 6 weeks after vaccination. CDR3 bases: TGCAGCGTTAGGGCGAACACTGAAGCTTTCTTT. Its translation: CSVRANTEAFF. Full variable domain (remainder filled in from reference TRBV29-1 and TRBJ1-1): SAVISQKPSRDICQRGTSLTIQCQVDSQVTMMFWYRQQPGQSLTLIATANQGSEATYESGFVIDKFPISRPNLTFSTLTVSNMSPEDSSIYLCSVRANTEAFFGQGTRLTVV.